A selection of T cell receptor beta chains follows, all from one sample in a study of cytomegalovirus exposure and HLA in healthy donors. Generated by immunoSEQ multiplex PCR, the TCRdb table keeps only in-frame clones and is missing some. The table has over 200,000 clones, around nine tenths seen once. The sequencing input was PBMCs. The origin of the receptors is a woman younger than 35 in good health and CMV-seronegative. Both conserved end residues are part of each CDR3. Fields, in order: V gene, J gene, D gene, clone size, CDR3 DNA, CDR3 protein. The D gene is left open where the match is weak. Some rows mark clone size as missing; the rest say once, few, many or name a class of expanded clone.

v_call: TRBV21-1
j_call: TRBJ2-2
d_call: -
clone_size: -
cdr3_nt: TGTGCCAGCAGCAAAGGGGGACTAGCGGGAGATGCCGGGGAGCTGTTTTTT
cdr3_aa: CASSKGGLAGDAGELFF

v_call: TRBV30
j_call: TRBJ1-4
d_call: -
clone_size: once
cdr3_nt: TGTGCTAGGGAGGGTTCCCCTAATGAAAAACTGTTTTTT
cdr3_aa: CAREGSPNEKLFF

v_call: TRBV2
j_call: TRBJ1-2
d_call: -
clone_size: few
cdr3_nt: TGTGCCAGCAGTGAAATCGGGCAGAGGGTCCGCCGGGGCTACACCTTC
cdr3_aa: CASSEIGQRVRRGYTF

v_call: TRBV28
j_call: TRBJ2-1
d_call: -
clone_size: -
cdr3_nt: TGTGCCAGCAGTTTAGAGGGCGAGCAGTTCTTC
cdr3_aa: CASSLEGEQFF

v_call: TRBV9
j_call: TRBJ2-2
d_call: TRBD1
clone_size: -
cdr3_nt: TGTGCCAGCAGCGTAGGACGGGGACAGGGTGTTACCGGGGAGCTGTTTTTT
cdr3_aa: CASSVGRGQGVTGELFF

v_call: TRBV7-9
j_call: TRBJ2-1
d_call: -
clone_size: -
cdr3_nt: TGTGCCAGCAGCTTACCACCAGGGTGGGGCAATGAGCAGTTCTTC
cdr3_aa: CASSLPPGWGNEQFF

v_call: TRBV28
j_call: TRBJ2-7
d_call: TRBD1
clone_size: -
cdr3_nt: TGTGCCAGCAGCGCCTCTTCGACAGGGTTTTACGAGCAGTACTTC
cdr3_aa: CASSASSTGFYEQYF

v_call: TRBV28
j_call: TRBJ2-3
d_call: -
clone_size: -
cdr3_nt: TGTGCCAGCAGTTTCTCCCTAGGGGGGGGCACAGATACGCAGTATTTT
cdr3_aa: CASSFSLGGGTDTQYF

v_call: TRBV30
j_call: TRBJ2-3
d_call: -
clone_size: -
cdr3_nt: TGTGCCTGGAGTGGGTCGGGACAACAAATCACAGATACGCAGTATTTT
cdr3_aa: CAWSGSGQQITDTQYF

v_call: TRBV6-5
j_call: TRBJ2-7
d_call: -
clone_size: -
cdr3_nt: TGTGCCAGCTGTCCATTTCGTGGAGGGGAGCAGTACTTC
cdr3_aa: CASCPFRGGEQYF

v_call: TRBV11-3
j_call: TRBJ1-5
d_call: TRBD1
clone_size: -
cdr3_nt: TGTGCCAGCAGCTCCCCTGGACAGGTAATTAGCAATCAGCCCCAGCATTTT
cdr3_aa: CASSSPGQVISNQPQHF

v_call: TRBV4-1
j_call: TRBJ2-7
d_call: TRBD2
clone_size: -
cdr3_nt: TGCGCCAGCAGGAGGGGACTAGCGGGCACCTACGAGCAGTACTTC
cdr3_aa: CASRRGLAGTYEQYF

v_call: TRBV12-2
j_call: TRBJ2-5
d_call: -
clone_size: -
cdr3_nt: TGTGCAAGTCGCAGACCCAGCGGGAGTGTGGAGACCCAGTACTTC
cdr3_aa: CASRRPSGSVETQYF

v_call: TRBV7-2
j_call: TRBJ2-3
d_call: TRBD2
clone_size: -
cdr3_nt: TGTGCCAGCAGCTTAGCGGGAGGGCCCACAGATACGCAGTATTTT
cdr3_aa: CASSLAGGPTDTQYF

v_call: TRBV7-3
j_call: TRBJ1-1
d_call: TRBD1
clone_size: -
cdr3_nt: TGTGCCAGCAGCCGTACAGGGGCCGGGAACACTGAAGCTTTCTTT
cdr3_aa: CASSRTGAGNTEAFF

v_call: TRBV28
j_call: TRBJ2-6
d_call: TRBD1
clone_size: -
cdr3_nt: TGTGCCAGCAGTCCTCCGACAGGGAGTGGGGCCAACGTCCTGACTTTC
cdr3_aa: CASSPPTGSGANVLTF

v_call: TRBV6-5
j_call: TRBJ2-1
d_call: TRBD1
clone_size: -
cdr3_nt: TGTGCCAGCAGTTACTCGATTACAGGGGCGGACAATGAGCAGTTCTTC
cdr3_aa: CASSYSITGADNEQFF

v_call: TRBV7-7
j_call: TRBJ2-2
d_call: -
clone_size: -
cdr3_nt: TGTGCTAGCAGCTTAGATAGCGCGAACACCGGGGAGCTGTTTTTT
cdr3_aa: CASSLDSANTGELFF

v_call: TRBV21-1
j_call: TRBJ2-7
d_call: -
clone_size: -
cdr3_nt: TGTGCCAGCAATGACAGGGGACGGGTCTACGAGCAGTACTTC
cdr3_aa: CASNDRGRVYEQYF

v_call: TRBV5-4
j_call: TRBJ1-2
d_call: -
clone_size: once
cdr3_nt: TGTGCCAGCAGCTTGGCCTCTGGGGCTGACTATGGCTACACCTTC
cdr3_aa: CASSLASGADYGYTF

v_call: TRBV28
j_call: TRBJ1-5
d_call: -
clone_size: -
cdr3_nt: TGTGCCAGCAGTTTATCGACTGGCTTCAATCACCCCCAGCATTTT
cdr3_aa: CASSLSTGFNHPQHF

v_call: TRBV6-1
j_call: TRBJ1-2
d_call: TRBD1
clone_size: few
cdr3_nt: TGTGCCAGCAGTGAAGAGTCGGGGACAGTGCGAGGCTACACCTTC
cdr3_aa: CASSEESGTVRGYTF

v_call: TRBV28
j_call: TRBJ2-3
d_call: TRBD1
clone_size: -
cdr3_nt: TGTGCCAGCAACAGGGGGGCCACAGATACGCAGTATTTT
cdr3_aa: CASNRGATDTQYF

v_call: TRBV5-6
j_call: TRBJ2-1
d_call: TRBD1
clone_size: -
cdr3_nt: TGTGCCAGCAGCCCCGGGACAGGGCGGAATGAGCAGTTCTTC
cdr3_aa: CASSPGTGRNEQFF

v_call: TRBV2
j_call: TRBJ2-5
d_call: TRBD1
clone_size: -
cdr3_nt: TGTGCCAGCAGTGGCGACAGGGGGCCGCGAGAGACCCAGTACTTC
cdr3_aa: CASSGDRGPRETQYF

v_call: TRBV27
j_call: TRBJ2-1
d_call: TRBD1
clone_size: -
cdr3_nt: TGTGCCAGCAGTTTACTGACAGGGGGGGTTTTTAATGAGCAGTTCTTC
cdr3_aa: CASSLLTGGVFNEQFF

v_call: TRBV19
j_call: TRBJ2-5
d_call: TRBD1
clone_size: -
cdr3_nt: TGTGCCAGTAGTCTGACAGGGTCTTGGGGGACCCAGTACTTC
cdr3_aa: CASSLTGSWGTQYF